These 21 T cell receptor beta chains were all obtained from the same sample, sequenced in a study of regulatory T cells in long-lasting Graves disease. The time point was: persistent/refractory GD, antithyroid drugs over 5 years with positive TRAb. Isolated PBMC RNA provided the starting material for the TCR library. Building of the TCR beta libraries involved iRepertoire HTBI primers and Arm-PCR of CDR3 regions. MiXCR, applied by TCRdb to the multiplex PCR reads, yields one record per CDR3 protein. This table has 400,000 to 500,000 distinct CDR3 sequences, 22% appearing once. The specimen was peripheral blood mononuclear cells (PBMCs), collected when the disease was refractory, from a patient treated with antithyroid drugs. The receptors originated from a female donor with Graves disease.

On this clonotype: A much bigger clone sits one base away, suggesting this may be a read error. Because the CDR3 is missing its conserved closing phenylalanine or tryptophan, this is likely a read error. The chain combines TRBV29-1 with TRBJ1-2; 7 nucleotides agree with TRBD1. The CDR3 is 16 residues long. The ends lost 0 bases at V and 3 bases at J; junction bases unmatched: 10. From germline, CDR1 is SQVTM and CDR2 ANQGSEA. CDR3 sequence reads: CSVEDQGVRVDYGYTL. The CDR3 coding sequence is TGCAGCGTTGAAGATCAGGGGGTCCGGGTGGACTATGGCTACACCCTC.

The chain links TRBV20-1 to TRBJ1-1; D possibly corresponds to TRBD1 (5 bases). V lost 1 base and J lost 3, with 21 bases in between. The CDR3 runs 17 residues. From germline, CDR1 is DFQATT and CDR2 SNEGSKA (reference sequence). The CDR3 DNA sequence: TGCAGTGCTAGAGGGTTCAGGCGTGAGGGGAGGCACACTGAAGCTTTCTTT. It is translated as CSARGFRREGRHTEAFF.

This clonotype was detected ten times or more. V is TRBV6-2 or TRBV6-3 and J is TRBJ1-1, with 10 bases matching TRBD1. Germline loops: CDR1 MNHEY, CDR2 SVGEGT. V lost 2 bases to trimming and J lost 5 bases; unmatched junction nucleotides: 2. This CDR3 has 14 amino acids. CDR3: CASSYGQGVTEAFF. The CDR3 region has the DNA TGTGCCAGCAGTTACGGACAGGGGGTAACTGAAGCTTTCTTT.

This clonotype was seen a few times. The CDR3 DNA reads as TGTGCCAGCTCACCAATGGCAGGGCCAGGCGAGCAGTACTTC. Its protein is CASSPMAGPGEQYF. The V gene is TRBV18, the J gene TRBJ2-7; D possibly corresponds to TRBD1 (5 bases). V gave up 2 bases and J gave up 6 bases, with 14 bases separating them. Per the germline V gene, CDR1 is KGHSH and CDR2 is LQKENI. The CDR3 is made up of 14 amino acids.

This clonotype was counted many times. This chain links TRBV29-1 with TRBJ2-5; D possibly matches TRBD1 or TRBD2 (5 bases each). V shed 5 bases and J shed 5 bases, with 9 bases lying between them. Germline lookup yields CDR1 SQVTM and CDR2 ANQGSEA. The CDR3 loop spans 11 amino acids. The CDR3 protein is CSVTEGETQYF. In nucleotides, the CDR3 is TGCAGCGTTACTGAGGGGGAGACCCAGTACTTC.

V usage is TRBV6-1 and J usage is TRBJ2-5; either TRBD1 or TRBD2 may supply D (5 bases each). The germline V gene has CDR1 MNHNS and CDR2 SASEGT. Trimming shortened V by 6 bases and J by 3 bases, and 14 bases separated the two germline ends. This CDR3 comprises 14 residues. This chain's CDR3 is CASSVRDGKETQYF. In DNA, the CDR3 is TGTGCCAGCAGCGTTAGGGACGGTAAAGAGACCCAGTACTTC.

This clonotype showed up just a few times. One end of the junction is discordant with germline, which a read error may explain. The V call is TRBV5-4, the J call TRBJ1-2, with D uncertain. Germline V gene sequence: CDR1 SGHNT, CDR2 YYREEE (reference sequence). CDR3 length equals 13 residues. The CDR3 spells CASSLWLDEGPHF. CDR3 sequence (DNA): TGTGCCAGCAGCTTGTGGCTCGACGAAGGGCCTCACTTC.

At least ten counts were recorded for this clonotype. The rearrangement joins TRBV28 to TRBJ2-5; 8 positions agree with TRBD1. Trimming cost V 5 bases and J 2 bases; bases outside gene matches: 13. The CDR3 spans 17 residues. CDR1 MDHEN and CDR2 SYDVKM come from the germline V gene. CDR3 loop: CASSAAPDRGWQETQYF. The CDR3 DNA follows: TGTGCCAGCAGTGCCGCCCCAGACAGGGGTTGGCAAGAGACCCAGTACTTC.

The rearrangement joins TRBV5-1 to TRBJ1-5, with a possible D match to TRBD1 (5 bases). The CDR3 consists of 16 residues. V lost 0 bases and J lost 2, with 12 bases in between. Per germline, CDR1 SGHRS and CDR2 YFSETQ. CDR3 sequence (DNA): TGCGCCAGCAGCTTGGGAGGGGTCGGTGGCAATCAGCCCCAGCATTTT. Translated: CASSLGGVGGNQPQHF.

On this clonotype: Possible read error: a much larger clone is one base away. The rearrangement links TRBV7-9 to TRBJ1-2; D is uncertain. The germline V gene has CDR1 SEHNR and CDR2 FQNEAQ (reference sequence). CDR3 length: 11 residues. The CDR3 sequence is CTSSLGHGYTF. The DNA of the CDR3 is TGTACCAGCAGCTTAGGGCATGGCTACACCTTC.

Many counts were recorded for this clonotype. This chain uses TRBV6-5 with TRBJ1-2; tentative D call: TRBD1 (5 bases). The germline V gene has CDR1 MNHEY and CDR2 SVGAGI. V was cut by 2 bases and J by 6 bases, with 19 bases left in between. CDR3 length: 16 residues. CDR3 in amino acids: CASSYPPGRLMNGYTF. As DNA, the CDR3 is TGTGCCAGCAGTTACCCCCCAGGGCGGTTGATGAATGGCTACACCTTC.

In its sample, this clonotype was seen many times. The chain combines TRBV7-2 with TRBJ1-2, with D perhaps TRBD1 (5 bases). CDR1 is SGHTA, CDR2 FQGNSA, per germline. This CDR3 is built from 14 residues. Trimming pared 7 bases from V and 4 bases from J, leaving 16 bases between. In nucleotides, the CDR3 is TGTGCCAGCACCGAGCTTTCCGGGGCCTATGGCTACACCTTC. The encoded protein is CASTELSGAYGYTF.

This clonotype was observed at least ten times. The V and J genes are TRBV12-3 or TRBV12-4 and TRBJ2-7, with TRBD1 matching over 10 bases. The CDR3 contains 14 residues. J lost 7 bases, V lost 8 bases, and 11 bases had no gene match. The CDR3 DNA reads TGTGCCAGCTCACAAACCGGGACAGGGGTTGAGCAGTACTTC. It specifies CASSQTGTGVEQYF.

About this clonotype: The CDR3 ends on some other residue instead of the conserved phenylalanine or tryptophan, so this is likely a read error. This chain connects TRBV7-2 to TRBJ1-1; D gene ambiguous. The V end was cut by 1 base, the J end by 4 bases, with 4 bases between. The CDR3 extends over 12 amino acids. Per germline, CDR1 SGHTA and CDR2 FQGNSA. The DNA for the CDR3 is TGTGCCAGCAGCTTAGACTCCACTGAAGCTTTCTCT. Protein sequence: CASSLDSTEAFS.

This chain connects TRBV20-1 to TRBJ2-1, with TRBD1 as a possible D gene (6 bases). Deletions cut 3 bases from V and 2 bases from J, with 11 bases between. This CDR3 has 14 residues. Germline CDR1 and CDR2: DFQATT and SNEGSKA (reference sequence). The CDR3 loop is CSASTGFTYNEQFF. The DNA for the CDR3 is TGCAGTGCTAGCACAGGGTTTACCTACAATGAGCAGTTCTTC.

The V and J genes are TRBV20-1 and TRBJ1-2; TRBD1 might be the D (5 bases). V lost 3 bases, J lost 8 bases, and 10 bases lay in between. The CDR3 contains 11 residues. The germline V gene encodes CDR1 DFQATT and CDR2 SNEGSKA (reference sequence). The CDR3 loop is CSARGPPGYTF. DNA of the CDR3: TGCAGTGCTAGGGGGCCGCCGGGCTACACCTTC.

The chain has TRBV14 and TRBJ2-2; D is ambiguous. This CDR3 has 15 residues. Germline assignment: CDR1 SGHDN and CDR2 FVKESK. V was cut by 0 bases and J by 2 bases, with 7 bases left in between. In DNA form, the CDR3 reads TGTGCCAGCAGCCAAGATCTGGGCAACACCGGGGAGCTGTTTTTT. This translates into CASSQDLGNTGELFF.

This clonotype was detected many times. The J gene is TRBJ2-5, the V gene TRBV6-1, with D perhaps matching TRBD1 or TRBD2 (5 bases each). Trimming removed 8 bases from V and 1 base from J, with 20 bases in between. Germline CDR1 MNHNS, CDR2 SASEGT. This CDR3 spans 16 amino acids. For the CDR3, the DNA is TGTGCCAGCCGAAACCCCGGGACGACAGTCCAAGAGACCCAGTACTTC. Translated, it gives CASRNPGTTVQETQYF.

This clonotype turned up a few times. This rearrangement joins TRBV6-4 to TRBJ1-1; 7 bases agree with TRBD1. V lost 8 bases and J lost 4; bases outside the gene matches: 13. This CDR3 region has 15 residues. Germline V lookup: CDR1 MRHNA, CDR2 SNTAGT. Here the CDR3 DNA reads TGTGCCAGCGGGGCGAGGGGGCCGCCTGTCACTGAAGCTTTCTTT. Its protein product is CASGARGPPVTEAFF.

This clonotype was detected a few times. The genes are TRBV5-5 and TRBJ2-6, with 10 bases identical to TRBD2. J was trimmed by 3 bases and V by 1 base; bases with no gene match: 13. CDR3 size: 20 residues. Germline assignment: CDR1 SGHKS and CDR2 YYEKEE (reference sequence). The CDR3 here is CASSLLPRLAGVGGANVLTF. As DNA, the CDR3 is TGTGCCAGCAGCTTGCTCCCTAGGCTAGCGGGGGTTGGTGGGGCCAACGTCCTGACTTTC.

The V gene is TRBV7-2, the J gene TRBJ2-7, with D perhaps TRBD2 (5 bases). Per germline, CDR1 SGHTA and CDR2 FQGNSA. Trimming took 5 bases from V and 7 from J, leaving 12 bases between them. This CDR3 region has 12 residues. The CDR3 bases are TGTGCCAGCAGCAAGACCCGGGATGAGCAGTACTTC. This gives the protein CASSKTRDEQYF.